The 20 T cell receptor beta chains below were found in one sample sequenced in a study of OX40 agonist ivuxolimab in advanced cancers. Some clones are missing from TCRdb's copy, which holds only in-frame ones; the method was immunoSEQ multiplex PCR. This table holds under 75,000 clones, 65% to 85% found once. The sample in question was CD4+ or CD8+ T cells sorted from blood, obtained in a trial of the OX40 agonist ivuxolimab. All receptors derive from an adult with an advanced solid tumor such as melanoma, head and neck, liver or kidney cancer.

The rearrangement joins TRBV7-3 to TRBJ2-3, with TRBD2 identical over 8 bases. The CDR3 has 16 amino acids. Germline loops: CDR1 SGHTA, CDR2 FQGTGA. With 2 bases clipped from V and 0 bases from J, the junction kept 4 bases outside the gene matches. The CDR3 region has the DNA TGTGCCAGCAGCTTAGACACGGGGGGGAGCACAGATACGCAGTATTTT. Its protein product is CASSLDTGGSTDTQYF.

The rearrangement joins TRBV14 to TRBJ2-7; 7 bases are a match to TRBD1. Trimming at V came to 0 bases and at J to 3 bases, leaving 2 bases not matched to a gene. There are 14 residues in the CDR3. Germline CDR1 is SGHDN and CDR2 is FVKESK. CDR3 in amino acids: CASSQDTGDYEQYF. CDR3 nucleotides: TGTGCCAGCAGCCAAGATACAGGGGACTACGAGCAGTACTTC.

The CDR3 DNA sequence: TGTGCCAGCAGTTACTCGCACGGGACCTACGAGCAGTACTTC. Residues: CASSYSHGTYEQYF. The chain couples TRBV6-6 to TRBJ2-7; D might be TRBD2 (5 bases). CDR3 length: 14 amino acids. Trimming left V 0 bases short and J 2 bases short, with 8 bases between. The germline gives CDR1 MNHNY, CDR2 SVGAGI (reference sequence).

The chain carries TRBV11-2 and TRBJ1-1, with TRBD1 as a possible D gene (5 bases). The germline CDR1 and CDR2 sequences are SGHAT and FQNNGV. The CDR3 length is 14 residues. V shed 2 bases and J shed 4 bases, with 11 bases lying between them. The CDR3 DNA sequence: TGTGCCAGCAGCTTAAGGGGAGGGAGCACTGAAGCTTTCTTT. Amino acids: CASSLRGGSTEAFF.

J is TRBJ2-1 and V is TRBV18, with D hard to call. The CDR3 consists of 11 residues. CDR1 and CDR2 from the germline V gene are KGHSH and LQKENI. Between the trimmed V and J ends, which lost 5 bases and 7 bases, there was a span of 6 bases. The chain's CDR3 is CASSKGNEQFF. The CDR3 bases are TGTGCCAGCTCAAAAGGGAATGAGCAGTTCTTC.

This chain links TRBV7-2 with TRBJ2-7; 7 bases line up with TRBD1. Germline CDR1 and CDR2: SGHTA and FQGNSA. This CDR3 is built from 15 residues. V dropped 1 base and J dropped 2; count of bases not matched to a gene: 5. This CDR3 is CASSLGQGETYEQYF. As DNA, the CDR3 is TGTGCCAGCAGCTTAGGACAGGGAGAGACCTACGAGCAGTACTTC. The full variable domain, in which reference TRBV7-2 and TRBJ2-7 provide the parts outside the CDR3, is GAGVSQSPSNKVTEKGKDVELRCDPISGHTALYWYRQSLGQGLEFLIYFQGNSAPDKSGLPSDRFSAERTGGSVSTLTIQRTQQEDSAVYLCASSLGQGETYEQYFGPGTRLTVT.

The rearrangement links TRBV27 to TRBJ1-2; TRBD1 might be the D (6 bases). CDR3 length: 14 residues. V was pared by 8 bases and J by 2 bases, with 15 bases between. Germline V gene data show CDR1 as MNHEY and CDR2 as SMNVEV (reference sequence). The CDR3 sequence: CASRRPGGNYGYTF. The CDR3 coding sequence is TGTGCCAGCCGGCGCCCGGGGGGCAACTATGGCTACACCTTC.

The chain carries TRBV11-1 and TRBJ2-7; no reliable D call. Germline-derived CDR1 and CDR2 are SGHAT and FQDESV (reference sequence). This CDR3 has 16 residues. Trimming removed 0 bases at V and 3 bases at J, with 15 bases between. CDR3 in DNA: TGTGCCAGCAGCTTAGCCTTGCGCACAGCACGCTACGAGCAGTACTTC. Amino acid sequence: CASSLALRTARYEQYF.

The table lists this clone with a few counts. The chain is built from TRBV4-1 and TRBJ2-7; no clear D. CDR1 is MGHRA and CDR2 is YSYEKL in the germline V gene. V lost 1 base to trimming and J lost 2 bases, with 12 bases between them. There are 15 residues in the CDR3. In DNA, the CDR3 is TGCGCCAGCAGCCAAGGTCAGGCGAGGACCTACGAGCAGTACTTC. It yields the protein CASSQGQARTYEQYF.

This chain links TRBV11-2 with TRBJ2-1; D is perhaps TRBD2 (7 bases). Germline lookup yields CDR1 SGHAT and CDR2 FQNNGV. The CDR3 has 15 amino acids. Trimming removed 5 bases at V and 3 bases at J, with 14 bases between. CDR3 bases: TGTGCCAGCAGCACTAGGGGGAGGGGCTACAATGAGCAGTTCTTC. It specifies CASSTRGRGYNEQFF.

J is TRBJ2-1 and V is TRBV5-8; D is ambiguous. The germline gives CDR1 SGHTS, CDR2 YDEGEE. Trimming left V 3 bases short and J 4 bases short, with 8 bases between. The CDR3 consists of 13 residues. Written as DNA, the CDR3 is TGTGCCAGCAGCTCGACTGAATACAATGAGCAGTTCTTC. Protein sequence: CASSSTEYNEQFF. Combining the CDR3 with reference TRBV5-8 and TRBJ2-1 gives the whole variable domain EAGVTQSPTHLIKTRGQQATLRCSPISGHTSVYWYQQALGLGLQFLLWYDEGEERNRGNFPPRFSGRQFPNYSSELNVNALELEDSALYLCASSSTEYNEQFFGPGTRLTVL.

The gene calls are TRBV19 and TRBJ1-5; D not certain. The CDR3 covers 13 residues. V gave up 7 bases and J gave up 3 bases, with 10 bases separating them. Looked up from germline, CDR1 is LNHDA and CDR2 is SQIVND (reference sequence). The CDR3 sequence is CASMAGINQPQHF. For the CDR3, the DNA is TGTGCCAGTATGGCGGGGATCAATCAGCCCCAGCATTTT.

The J gene is TRBJ2-7, the V gene TRBV9; 11 nucleotides agree with TRBD2. Per the germline V gene, CDR1 is SGDLS and CDR2 is YYNGEE. The CDR3 is 14 amino acids. V dropped 3 bases and J dropped 5; count of bases not matched to a gene: 4. CDR3 sequence reads: CASSEGLAVDEQYF. CDR3 coding DNA: TGTGCCAGCAGCGAGGGACTAGCGGTAGACGAGCAGTACTTC.

V is TRBV18 and J is TRBJ2-3; 11 nucleotides align to TRBD2. This CDR3 contains 15 residues. Germline values: CDR1 KGHSH, CDR2 LQKENI. The junction had 7 bases not matched to a gene; V was cut back by 6 bases and J by 5 bases. CDR3 protein: CASSTSTSGGDTQYF. For the CDR3, the DNA is TGTGCCAGCTCGACCAGTACTAGCGGGGGAGATACGCAGTATTTT.

Comment on this clone: Distinct nucleotide sequences in the sample also encode this CDR3. The chain recombines TRBV7-3 with TRBJ1-1; unclear D gene. The CDR3 contains 13 residues. CDR1 is SGHTA and CDR2 is FQGTGA in the germline V gene. The V gene lost 0 bases and the J gene lost 4 bases, with 6 bases spanning the gap. CDR3 in amino acids: CASSLTILTEAFF. CDR3 nucleotides: TGTGCCAGCAGCTTAACTATTCTCACTGAAGCTTTCTTT. Supplemented by reference TRBV7-3 and TRBJ1-1, the full variable domain reads GAGVSQTPSNKVTEKGKYVELRCDPISGHTALYWYRQSLGQGPEFLIYFQGTGAADDSGLPNDRFFAVRPEGSVSTLKIQRTERGDSAVYLCASSLTILTEAFFGQGTRLTVV.

The chain is built from TRBV7-3 and TRBJ1-6; D is unresolved. Trimming pared 0 bases from V and 8 bases from J, leaving 5 bases between. CDR3 length: 13 amino acids. CDR1 SGHTA and CDR2 FQGTGA come from the germline V gene. The CDR3 loop reads CASSLTMYSPLHF. CDR3 nucleotide sequence: TGTGCCAGCAGCTTAACCATGTATTCACCCCTCCACTTT.

The chain carries TRBV5-3 and TRBJ1-2; the D is unclear. TRBV5-3 carries the ORF label, with uncertain function. This CDR3 spans 15 amino acids. Trimming shortened V by 8 bases and J by 0 bases, and 17 bases separated the two germline ends. CDR3 in DNA: TGTGCCAGCAGCCCCCCCTCCAGACCTAACTATGGCTACACCTTC. It translates to CASSPPSRPNYGYTF.

The genes are TRBV6-5 and TRBJ1-5; 8 bases agree with TRBD1. The junction had 0 bases not matched to a gene; V was cut back by 5 bases and J by 0 bases. The CDR3 is made up of 14 amino acids. Germline-derived CDR1 and CDR2 are MNHEY and SVGAGI. CDR3 residues: CASSGQGSNQPQHF. In nucleotides, the CDR3 is TGTGCCAGCAGTGGACAGGGTAGCAATCAGCCCCAGCATTTT.

V is TRBV6-1 and J is TRBJ1-4, with TRBD1 as a possible D gene (6 bases). Trimming shortened V by 7 bases and J by 5 bases, and 14 bases separated the two germline ends. Looked up from germline, CDR1 is MNHNS and CDR2 is SASEGT. The CDR3 consists of 14 residues. The CDR3 loop is CASTPRGMNEKLFF. Written as DNA, the CDR3 is TGTGCCAGCACCCCCAGGGGAATGAATGAAAAACTGTTTTTT.

V and J are TRBV2 and TRBJ2-3; the match to TRBD2 covers 8 bases. Germline V lookup: CDR1 SNHLY, CDR2 FYNNEI. V lost 6 bases to trimming and J lost 2 bases; unmatched junction nucleotides: 4. The CDR3 contains 14 residues. CDR3 residues: CASSGRVLTDTQYF. In nucleotides, the CDR3 is TGTGCCAGCAGCGGGAGGGTTCTCACAGATACGCAGTATTTT.